The present entry profiles one T cell receptor beta chain with its context. Its specificity is not known. The data were taken from a study of CXCR3-negative and CXCR3-positive naive CD8 T cells. Study-wide points: Unlike memory cells, which differed, naive CXCR3-negative and CXCR3-positive cells had similar TRBV-TRBJ usage. Against CXCR3-negative naive cells, CXCR3-positive naive cells showed more hydrophobic TRB CDR3s.

The CDR3 is made up of 16 amino acids. Germline-derived CDR1 and CDR2 are SQVTM and ANQGSEA. Phenotypically, naive CD8+ T cells corresponded to CD45RO-CCR7+CD27+CD95-. Each TRB cDNA library was prepared by 5' RACE (with UMI labels). TCRdb re-called the 5' RACE reads and shows each CDR3 protein once, DNA omitted. Listed are over 80,000 distinct CDR3 sequences; 1.6% falls within the top ten. The V call is TRBV29-1, the J call TRBJ1-3; TCRdb gives TRBD1 as the D gene, but with no DNA this cannot be confirmed. The clonotype was recovered from a human donor in good health. Some clones in this sample may be carry-over from other donors' samples. What was sequenced was naive CXCR3- CD8+ T cells from blood. Subset of the sample: CD45RO-CCR7+CD27+CD95- naive CD8+ T cells lacking CXCR3 (TNR3-). This CDR3 is CSVEQMDRMSGNTIYF.